The TCR beta chain under discussion was sequenced for a study of Graves' ophthalmopathy and Graves' hyperthyroidism (dated 2018 in TCRdb). In the study overall: Stable hyperthyroidism was defined as no progression to ophthalmopathy within 18 months of follow-up. To tell Graves' ophthalmopathy apart from Graves' hyperthyroidism, and to predict which patients would progress to ophthalmopathy, the study relied on TCR beta repertoire signatures. In total, around 140 blood samples were TCR-sequenced: approximately 42 ophthalmopathy, about 75 hyperthyroidism and some 17 hyperthyroidism-to-ophthalmopathy patients. To explore V-J signatures that separate ophthalmopathy from hyperthyroidism, a discovery set of approximately 100 patients was enrolled, consisting of 40 to 45 with ophthalmopathy and some 56 with stable hyperthyroidism. An independent validation cohort was composed of about 20 hyperthyroidism patients and more than 15 patients who later progressed from hyperthyroidism to ophthalmopathy. T-cell repertoires of thyroid tissue and blood were compared in five or six hyperthyroidism patients. Once sampling was done, hyperthyroidism patients were given methimazole at a starting dose of 30 mg daily, while ophthalmopathy patients were given high-dose intravenous methylprednisolone.

For repertoire sequencing, the TCR beta CDR3 regions were amplified from RNA transcripts. A first-round RT-PCR used HTBI primers with the Qiagen OneStep RT-PCR kit, followed by a second-round multiplex PCR, size selection and purification. Sequencing of the libraries was carried out on an Illumina HiSeq2000 in paired-end mode with 100 bp reads. In the source study's methods: Reads were processed with SOAPnuke, discarding reads with adapters, uncalled bases, mean Phred below 15, or no exact constant-primer or identifier match. High-quality paired reads were merged with COPE v1.2.5. Clonotypes were defined as unique nucleotide sequences and were aligned to IMGT TRB V, D and J references using MiTCR v1.1. Only V-J combinations with frequency above 0.0001 were analysed, covering around 99% of repertoires. A TCR clonal expansion and chaos score per V-J combination was defined as the ratio of F50 clonal expansion to chaos observed in the TCRdist matrix. Welch's t-statistics and random forest were used to narrow the features down to around 13 V-J combinations, which were then fed into a naive Bayes classifier. The similarity between thyroid and blood repertoires was quantified using the Morisita-Horn index. TCRdb reworked the public reads: Q25 trimming with fastp, MiXCR clone assembly, productive beta chains retained. When rows share a CDR3 protein, they turn into one entry using the most common DNA and genes. TCRdb, not the authors, supplied the V and J calls. Across this sample there are about 550,000 distinct CDR3 sequences, with about 35% seen only once. About 4.1% of the sample lies in the top ten.

Study-wide conclusions, independent of this receptor: Sample size was not predetermined statistically, and investigators were not blinded to group allocation. Most expanded thyroid clonotypes with frequency above 0.001 were also detected in blood, suggesting blood repertoires may reflect the thyroid immune response. In cross-validation, the 13-signature model distinguished ophthalmopathy from stable hyperthyroidism with 87.88% sensitivity and about 81% specificity, while in the test set the corresponding values were about 80% and 75%. In validation, the model predicted ophthalmopathy progression with about 70% sensitivity and approximately 72% specificity; some twelve predicted patients were CT-confirmed with GO in a median of around 6 months.

Patients with hyperthyroidism were aged 18 to 65 years, had been newly diagnosed, and had a disease duration of less than 2 months. Patients with other autoimmune diseases, uncontrolled infections, pregnancy or lactation were excluded. Diagnosis was based on clinical symptoms, serum thyroxine, TRAb, thyroid ultrasound and orbital computed tomography. Total RNA was extracted with Trizol reagent and quality-checked on an Agilent 2100 Bioanalyzer. V is clipped by 3 bases and J by 2 bases, and the sequence between their germline boundaries is 15 bases long. The CDR3 contains 17 residues, cysteine and phenylalanine counted. The entry retains the CDR3 DNA only, 51 bases that are in frame from base 1. CDR1 and CDR2 (SGDLS, YYNGEE) derive from the germline V gene. A note on this clonotype: Its antigen is currently not known. Within one base of it there is no much larger clone, and no base qualities were kept.

This TCR was recovered from an adult man with Graves' hyperthyroidism. The material sequenced was peripheral blood or thyroid tissue (not recorded which). The rearrangement combines TRBV9 with TRBJ1-6; the D segment could be TRBD1, given 6 matching bases. DNA sequence: TGTGCCAGCAGCGCCTTCGGAGAGGGGGCCTATAATTCACCCCTCCACTTT. Translated, it reads CASSAFGEGAYNSPLHF.